The 13 T cell receptor beta chains below come from one sample, sequenced in a study of prognosis after radiotherapy for stage I lung cancer. Amplification of TCR beta CDR3 from genomic DNA used two-round multiplex PCR. Primers (each specific to one TRBV or TRBJ gene) were used in first-round PCR. TCRdb re-derived calls from the multiplex PCR reads in MiXCR, one entry per CDR3 protein. Of 10,000 to 15,000 distinct CDR3 sequences in the sample, around 50% are singletons; the top ten hold 20% to 25%. Specimen: PBMCs, collected before or after stereotactic body radiation therapy (not recorded which). Source of these receptors: a donor aged 50 or older with non-small cell lung cancer.

V and J are TRBV11-1 and TRBJ2-7; maybe TRBD1 (6 bases). The CDR3 totals 15 residues. Germline V gene lookup returns CDR1 SGHAT and CDR2 FQDESV (reference sequence). V shed 1 base and J shed 4 bases, with 14 bases lying between them. This chain's CDR3 is CASSLDPGTLYEQYF. The CDR3 coding sequence is TGTGCCAGCAGCTTAGATCCCGGGACACTTTACGAGCAGTACTTC.

The V gene is TRBV5-1, the J gene TRBJ2-1, with 10 positions matching TRBD1. The germline V gene has CDR1 SGHRS and CDR2 YFSETQ. V was pared by 4 bases and J by 7 bases, with 8 bases of the junction left unmatched. The CDR3 spans 15 residues. The CDR3 sequence: CASSTGQGVVNEQFF. The CDR3 bases are TGCGCCAGCAGCACCGGACAGGGGGTGGTTAATGAGCAGTTCTTC.

By share, this clonotype ranks as medium-sized (0.01 to 0.1%). This chain uses TRBV19 with TRBJ2-3; D gene unclear. With 7 bases removed from V and 1 base from J, the gap between germline ends came to 15 bases. Germline CDR1 LNHDA, CDR2 SQIVND (reference sequence). The CDR3 sequence is 15 residues long. The CDR3 region has the DNA TGTGCCAGTAAGCTCGCTCAGGCCCGCACAGATACGCAGTATTTT. Its translation is CASKLAQARTDTQYF.

The chain carries TRBV6-1 and TRBJ2-1; D is possibly TRBD2 (6 bases). Between the trimmed V and J ends, which lost 6 bases and 13 bases, there was a span of 16 bases. CDR1 is MNHNS and CDR2 is SASEGT in the germline V gene. This CDR3 comprises 12 residues. CDR3: CASRTQTRVQFF. CDR3 nucleotide sequence: TGTGCCAGCAGAACCCAGACTAGGGTTCAGTTCTTC.

The CDR3, as DNA: TGTGCCAGCAGCAAAGACGGACAGGGTCCCTCCTACGAGCAGTACTTC. Amino acid sequence: CASSKDGQGPSYEQYF. This chain joins TRBV6-2 or TRBV6-3 and TRBJ2-7; TRBD1 aligns across 8 bases. CDR1 and CDR2 from the germline V gene are MNHEY and SVGEGT. This CDR3 spans 16 amino acids. J was trimmed by 0 bases and V by 6 bases; bases with no gene match: 10.

The rearrangement uses TRBV9 and TRBJ2-3; D tentatively reads TRBD1 or TRBD2 (6 bases each). The CDR3 contains 15 residues. Deletions cut 3 bases from V and 3 bases from J, with 14 bases between. Germline CDR1 and CDR2: SGDLS and YYNGEE. Here the CDR3 DNA reads TGTGCCAGCAGCGAGACTAGAGGGGGAACAGATACGCAGTATTTT. Its protein product is CASSETRGGTDTQYF.

About this clonotype: Only one base separates this from a far larger clonotype, so it likely reflects a read error. The V and J genes are TRBV7-3 and TRBJ2-7, with a weak D call TRBD2 (6 bases). Trimming removed 4 bases at V and 5 bases at J, with 18 bases between. The CDR3 extends over 15 amino acids. CDR1 and CDR2 (germline): SGHTA, FQGTGA. CDR3 nucleotide sequence: TGTGCCAGCAGCTCAACCGACAGCGGGTGCCACGAGCAGTACTTC. It yields the protein CASSSTDSGCHEQYF.

In the case of this clonotype: A far larger clone is off by one base, so a read error is likely. The V and J genes are TRBV6-8 and TRBJ2-1; a weak D match, TRBD2 (6 bases). Germline CDR1 reads MNHGY; CDR2 reads SAAAGT. CDR3 length equals 12 residues. CDR3 bases: TGTGCCAACAGTTACTCCGGGGGTGAGCAGTTCTTC. It is translated as CANSYSGGEQFF.

This chain connects TRBV7-3 to TRBJ1-2; 8 bases map to TRBD1. CDR3 length: 15 residues. Per germline, CDR1 SGHTA and CDR2 FQGTGA. V was clipped by 2 bases and J by 4 bases; unmatched bases: 6. CDR3 nucleotides: TGTGCCAGCAGCTTAGGGGCAGGGGGCGGCTATGGCTACACCTTC. This gives the protein CASSLGAGGGYGYTF.

The chain couples TRBV5-1 to TRBJ2-2; TRBD1 might be the D (5 bases). The CDR3 is made up of 16 amino acids. The germline CDR1 and CDR2 sequences are SGHRS and YFSETQ. Trimming took off 3 bases at V and 0 bases at J, with 12 bases between the two ends. This CDR3 is CASSWQDISNTGELFF. The DNA of the CDR3 is TGCGCCAGCAGCTGGCAGGACATCTCGAACACCGGGGAGCTGTTTTTT.

The chain is built from TRBV28 and TRBJ2-4; D possibly corresponds to TRBD2 (6 bases). Germline assignment: CDR1 MDHEN and CDR2 SYDVKM. The V end lost 1 base, the J end lost 0 bases, and 10 bases lay between the germline ends. There are 16 residues in the CDR3. CDR3 coding DNA: TGTGCCAGCAGTTTATCGGGGGAACTAGCCAAAAACATTCAGTACTTC. Translated: CASSLSGELAKNIQYF.

A remark on this clonotype: A much larger clone is a single base away; this may be a read error. DNA for the CDR3: TGTGCCAGCAGCGCTAGAGGGGGGTCCACAGATACGCATTATTTT. This encodes CASSARGGSTDTHYF. The rearrangement uses TRBV5-8 and TRBJ2-3; D is perhaps TRBD1 or TRBD2 (6 bases each). The CDR3 covers 15 residues. Germline CDR1 SGHTS, CDR2 YDEGEE.

The chain has TRBV5-6 and TRBJ2-3; tentative D call: TRBD2 (5 bases). The germline V gene has CDR1 SGHDT and CDR2 YYEEEE. The CDR3 loop spans 16 amino acids. The V and J ends lost 4 bases and 1 base respectively, with 16 bases between them. The CDR3 DNA reads TGTGCCAGCAGCCCGCACACTAGTTGGTGCACAGATACGCAGTATTTT. It is translated as CASSPHTSWCTDTQYF.